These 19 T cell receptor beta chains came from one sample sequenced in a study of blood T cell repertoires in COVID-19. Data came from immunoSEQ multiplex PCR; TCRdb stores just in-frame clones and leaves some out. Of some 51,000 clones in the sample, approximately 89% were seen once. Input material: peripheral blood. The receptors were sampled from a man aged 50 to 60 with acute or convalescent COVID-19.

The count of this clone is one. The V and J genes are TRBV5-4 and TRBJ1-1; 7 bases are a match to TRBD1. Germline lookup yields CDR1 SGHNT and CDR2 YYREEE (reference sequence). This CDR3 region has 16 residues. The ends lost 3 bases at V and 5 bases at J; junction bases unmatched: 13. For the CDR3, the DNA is TGTGCCAGCAGCTCACCCAAAAGACAGGGTGGAACTGAAGCTTTCTTT. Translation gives CASSSPKRQGGTEAFF. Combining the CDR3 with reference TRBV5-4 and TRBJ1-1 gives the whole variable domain ETGVTQSPTHLIKTRGQQVTLRCSSQSGHNTVSWYQQALGQGPQFIFQYYREEENGRGNFPPRFSGLQFPNYSSELNVNALELDDSALYLCASSSPKRQGGTEAFFGQGTRLTVV.

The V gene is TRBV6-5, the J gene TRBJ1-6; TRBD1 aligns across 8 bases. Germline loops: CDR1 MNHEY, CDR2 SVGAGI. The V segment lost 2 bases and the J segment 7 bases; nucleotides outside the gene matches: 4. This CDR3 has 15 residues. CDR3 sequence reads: CASSYDRGTNSPLHF. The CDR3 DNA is TGTGCCAGCAGTTACGACAGGGGCACGAATTCACCCCTCCACTTT.

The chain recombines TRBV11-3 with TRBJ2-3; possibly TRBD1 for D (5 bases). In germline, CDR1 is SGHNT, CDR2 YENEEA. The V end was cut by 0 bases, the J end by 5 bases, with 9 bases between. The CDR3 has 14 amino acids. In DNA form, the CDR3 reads TGTGCCAGCAGCTTAGATAAGGGGATAGATACGCAGTATTTT. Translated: CASSLDKGIDTQYF.

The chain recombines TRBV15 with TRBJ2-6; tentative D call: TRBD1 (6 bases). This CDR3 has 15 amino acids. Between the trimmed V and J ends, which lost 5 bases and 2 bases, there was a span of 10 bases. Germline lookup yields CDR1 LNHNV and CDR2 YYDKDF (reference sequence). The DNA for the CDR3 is TGTGCCACCAGCCCCCCAGGGGCTGGGGCCAACGTCCTGACTTTC. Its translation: CATSPPGAGANVLTF.

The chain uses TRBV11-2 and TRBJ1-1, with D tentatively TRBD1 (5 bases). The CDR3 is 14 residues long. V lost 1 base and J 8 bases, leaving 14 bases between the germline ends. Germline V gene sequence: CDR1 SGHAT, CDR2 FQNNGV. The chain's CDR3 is CASSLGFAGLEAFF. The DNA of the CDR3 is TGTGCCAGCAGCTTAGGTTTCGCAGGGTTAGAAGCTTTCTTT.

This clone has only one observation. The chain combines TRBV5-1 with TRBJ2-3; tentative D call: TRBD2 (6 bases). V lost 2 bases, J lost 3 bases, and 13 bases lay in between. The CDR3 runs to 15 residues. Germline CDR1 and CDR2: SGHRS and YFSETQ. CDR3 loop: CASSFTAGRTDTQYF. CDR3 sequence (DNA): TGCGCCAGCAGCTTTACTGCGGGGAGAACAGATACGCAGTATTTT.

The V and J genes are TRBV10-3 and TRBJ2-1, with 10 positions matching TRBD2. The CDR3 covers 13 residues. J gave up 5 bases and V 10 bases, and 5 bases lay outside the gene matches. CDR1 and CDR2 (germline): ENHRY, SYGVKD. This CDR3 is CATGLAVDNEQFF. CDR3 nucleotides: TGTGCCACCGGACTAGCGGTAGACAATGAGCAGTTCTTC.

This CDR3 reads CASSPRTSGDDGQYF. In nucleotides, the CDR3 is TGTGCCAGCAGCCCCAGGACTAGCGGGGACGACGGGCAGTACTTC. V usage is TRBV9 and J usage is TRBJ2-7; TRBD2 aligns across 12 bases. CDR3 length: 15 amino acids. The germline CDR1 and CDR2 sequences are SGDLS and YYNGEE. V trimming: 4 bases; J trimming: 9 bases; junction bases outside the gene matches: 11.

CDR3 in DNA: TGTGCCACCAGCAGGAGGGCGAAGAGTGGTGGCTACACCTTC. Its translation: CATSRRAKSGGYTF. This sequence joins TRBV15 and TRBJ1-2; D is unclear. V lost 3 bases to trimming and J lost 7 bases, with 15 bases between them. The CDR3 extends over 14 amino acids. The germline V gene encodes CDR1 LNHNV and CDR2 YYDKDF (reference sequence).

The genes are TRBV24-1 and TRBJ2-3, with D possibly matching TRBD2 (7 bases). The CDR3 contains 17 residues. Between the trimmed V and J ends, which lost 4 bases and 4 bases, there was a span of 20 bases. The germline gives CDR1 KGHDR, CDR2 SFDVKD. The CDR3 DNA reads TGTGCCACCAGTGACTCGGACGGGGGGCATATGGCAGATACGCAGTATTTT. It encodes CATSDSDGGHMADTQYF.

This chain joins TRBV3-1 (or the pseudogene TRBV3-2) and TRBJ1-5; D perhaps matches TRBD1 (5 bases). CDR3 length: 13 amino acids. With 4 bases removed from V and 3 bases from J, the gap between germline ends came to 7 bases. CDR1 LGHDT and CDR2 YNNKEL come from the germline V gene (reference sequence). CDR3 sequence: CASSRGDNQPQHF. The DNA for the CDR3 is TGTGCCAGCAGCCGGGGCGACAATCAGCCCCAGCATTTT.

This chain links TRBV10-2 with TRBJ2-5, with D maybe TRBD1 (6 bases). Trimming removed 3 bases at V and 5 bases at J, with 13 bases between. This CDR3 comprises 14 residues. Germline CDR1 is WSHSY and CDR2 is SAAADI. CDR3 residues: CASSDQGRGETQYF. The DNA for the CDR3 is TGCGCCAGCAGTGATCAGGGAAGGGGGGAGACCCAGTACTTC.

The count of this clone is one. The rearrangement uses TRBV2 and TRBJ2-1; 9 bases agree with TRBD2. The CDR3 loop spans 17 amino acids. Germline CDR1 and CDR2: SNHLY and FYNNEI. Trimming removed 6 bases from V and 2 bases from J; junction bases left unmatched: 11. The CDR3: CASSNKRGDHTYNEQFF. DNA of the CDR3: TGTGCCAGCAGCAACAAGCGGGGGGACCACACCTACAATGAGCAGTTCTTC.

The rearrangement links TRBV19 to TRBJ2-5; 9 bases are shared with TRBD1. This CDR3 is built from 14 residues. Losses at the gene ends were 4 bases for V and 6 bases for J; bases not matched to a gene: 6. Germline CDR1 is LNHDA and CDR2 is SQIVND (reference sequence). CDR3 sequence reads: CASSTGQGRKTQYF. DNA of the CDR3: TGTGCCAGTAGTACAGGACAGGGGCGGAAGACCCAGTACTTC.

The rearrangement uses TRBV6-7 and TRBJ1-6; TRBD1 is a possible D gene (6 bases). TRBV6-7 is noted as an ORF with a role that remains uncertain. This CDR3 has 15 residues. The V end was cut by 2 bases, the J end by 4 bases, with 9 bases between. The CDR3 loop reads CASSYAGAYNSPLHF. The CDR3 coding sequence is TGTGCCAGCAGTTACGCGGGGGCTTATAATTCACCCCTCCACTTT.

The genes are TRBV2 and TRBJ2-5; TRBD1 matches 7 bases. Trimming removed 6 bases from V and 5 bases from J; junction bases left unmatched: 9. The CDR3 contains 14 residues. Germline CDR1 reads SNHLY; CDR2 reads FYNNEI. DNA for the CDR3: TGTGCCAGCAGCGCCGACAGGGTCAGGGAGACCCAGTACTTC. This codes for CASSADRVRETQYF.

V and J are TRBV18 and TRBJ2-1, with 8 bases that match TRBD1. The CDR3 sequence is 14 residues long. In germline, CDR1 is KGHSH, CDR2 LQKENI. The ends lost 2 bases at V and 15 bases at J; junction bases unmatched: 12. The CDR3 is CASSPSGQDSRVFF. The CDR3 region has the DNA TGTGCCAGCTCACCATCGGGACAGGACTCTCGTGTGTTCTTC.

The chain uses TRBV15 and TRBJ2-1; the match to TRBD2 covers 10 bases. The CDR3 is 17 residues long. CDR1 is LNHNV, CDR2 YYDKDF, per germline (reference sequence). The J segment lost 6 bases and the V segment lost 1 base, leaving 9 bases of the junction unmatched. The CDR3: CATSRGQTSGPINEQFF. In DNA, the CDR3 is TGTGCCACCAGCAGAGGCCAGACTAGCGGGCCCATCAATGAGCAGTTCTTC.

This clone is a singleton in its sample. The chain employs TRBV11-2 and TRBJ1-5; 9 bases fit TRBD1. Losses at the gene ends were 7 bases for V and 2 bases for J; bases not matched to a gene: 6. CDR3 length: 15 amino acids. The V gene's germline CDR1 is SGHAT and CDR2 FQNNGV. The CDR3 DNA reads TGTGCCAGCATGTTAACAGGGGGCCGCAATCAGCCCCAGCATTTT. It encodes CASMLTGGRNQPQHF.